The 24 T cell receptor beta chains reported below all come from one sample, sequenced in a study of blood T cell repertoires in COVID-19. Clones were read by immunoSEQ multiplex PCR, and TCRdb kept only the in-frame ones, dropping some. The table lists 370,000 or so clones, 70% to 85% of them singletons. Input material: peripheral blood. All receptors come from a human donor with acute or convalescent COVID-19. The donor label of this sample is uncertain.

J is TRBJ1-2 and V is TRBV28; D not certain. The germline V gene encodes CDR1 MDHEN and CDR2 SYDVKM. The CDR3 extends over 13 amino acids. Trimming pared 3 bases from V and 4 bases from J, leaving 9 bases between. For the CDR3, the DNA is TGTGCCAGCAGTTTCCGGACTCCCTATGGCTACACCTTC. It specifies CASSFRTPYGYTF.

The V gene is TRBV5-4, the J gene TRBJ2-7; TRBD1 is a possible D gene (6 bases). Germline lookup yields CDR1 SGHNT and CDR2 YYREEE (reference sequence). This CDR3 has 14 amino acids. V dropped 6 bases and J dropped 10 bases, with 23 bases sitting between them. CDR3 nucleotide sequence: TGTGCCAGCACCTCAAAAGGCAGGGGACGCGAACAGTACTTC. Protein sequence: CASTSKGRGREQYF. The full variable domain, its missing parts supplied by reference TRBV5-4 and TRBJ2-7, is ETGVTQSPTHLIKTRGQQVTLRCSSQSGHNTVSWYQQALGQGPQFIFQYYREEENGRGNFPPRFSGLQFPNYSSELNVNALELDDSALYLCASTSKGRGREQYFGPGTRLTVT.

The chain joins TRBV2 to TRBJ1-5; unclear D gene. The V and J ends lost 6 bases and 5 bases respectively, with 20 bases between them. The germline V gene encodes CDR1 SNHLY and CDR2 FYNNEI. The CDR3 runs 16 residues. The CDR3 DNA reads as TGTGCCAGCAGCCCCGAAAGATTGGTAGGAGATCAGCCCCAGCATTTT. Protein product: CASSPERLVGDQPQHF.

This chain links TRBV4-1 with TRBJ1-1; 7 bases are shared with TRBD1. Germline V gene lookup returns CDR1 MGHRA and CDR2 YSYEKL. This CDR3 spans 15 amino acids. The V gene end was trimmed by 2 bases and the J gene end by 0 bases; junction bases not matched to a gene: 3. CDR3 protein: CASSQPGGMNTEAFF. Written as DNA, the CDR3 is TGCGCCAGCAGCCAACCAGGGGGGATGAACACTGAAGCTTTCTTT.

This clone was detected once. This sequence joins TRBV9 and TRBJ2-2; D unresolved. V lost 2 bases, J lost 4 bases, and 9 bases lay in between. The germline V gene has CDR1 SGDLS and CDR2 YYNGEE. The CDR3 contains 14 residues. The CDR3 is CASSVSRGTGELFF. In DNA, the CDR3 is TGTGCCAGCAGCGTGAGCAGAGGCACCGGGGAGCTGTTTTTT.

The chain employs TRBV6-4 and TRBJ2-1; possibly TRBD1 for D (6 bases). The CDR3 runs 14 residues. Per the germline V gene, CDR1 is MRHNA and CDR2 is SNTAGT. V was clipped by 4 bases and J by 8 bases, with 15 bases between them. This CDR3 is CASSVGQGIDEQFF. In DNA, the CDR3 is TGTGCCAGCAGTGTGGGACAAGGGATCGATGAGCAGTTCTTC.

The chain employs TRBV28 and TRBJ1-6, with D tentatively TRBD1 (6 bases). V shed 5 bases and J shed 9 bases, with 11 bases lying between them. The CDR3 has 13 residues. Germline V gene sequence: CDR1 MDHEN, CDR2 SYDVKM. The CDR3 loop reads CASSQGNFSPLHF. Written as DNA, the CDR3 is TGTGCCAGCAGTCAGGGGAATTTTTCACCCCTCCACTTT.

This clone was observed a single time. The V gene is TRBV28, the J gene TRBJ2-7; the match to TRBD1 covers 7 bases. CDR3 size: 16 residues. Losses at the gene ends were 3 bases for V and 1 base for J; bases not matched to a gene: 9. Germline V gives CDR1 MDHEN, CDR2 SYDVKM. CDR3: CASSFIHDRESYEQYF. CDR3 nucleotides: TGTGCCAGCAGTTTCATCCACGACAGGGAATCCTACGAGCAGTACTTC.

This chain connects TRBV3-1 (or the pseudogene TRBV3-2) to TRBJ1-1; D remains unclear. Germline loops: CDR1 LGHDT, CDR2 YNNKEL (reference sequence). V was cut by 1 base and J by 8 bases, with 17 bases left in between. The CDR3 contains 15 residues. The CDR3 region is CASSQGWQALSEAFF. For the CDR3, the DNA is TGTGCCAGCAGCCAAGGTTGGCAGGCCCTGAGCGAAGCTTTCTTT.

The CDR3 nucleotides are TGTGCCAGCTTCGGACAGGGGGCGAACTATGGCTACACCTTC. This codes for CASFGQGANYGYTF. J is TRBJ1-2 and V is TRBV6-5; TRBD1 matches at 11 bases. The length of the CDR3 is 14 residues. Trimming removed 8 bases from V and 2 bases from J; junction bases left unmatched: 4. The V gene's germline CDR1 is MNHEY and CDR2 SVGAGI.

V gene TRBV5-6 combines with J gene TRBJ2-3; D may be TRBD2 (6 bases). CDR3 length: 14 amino acids. Trimming stripped 4 bases from V and 2 bases from J, with 11 bases between. In germline, CDR1 is SGHDT, CDR2 YYEEEE. CDR3 in amino acids: CASSRGDFTDTQYF. The CDR3, as DNA: TGTGCCAGCAGCAGAGGGGACTTCACAGATACGCAGTATTTT.

This chain uses TRBV28 with TRBJ1-1; no definite D call. The CDR3 sequence is 13 residues long. The germline V and J ends were trimmed by 9 bases and 5 bases, with 16 bases remaining between them. Germline-derived CDR1 and CDR2 are MDHEN and SYDVKM. For the CDR3, the DNA is TGTGCCAGTCGGCCGCCCCAGACAACTGAAGCTTTCTTT. It is translated as CASRPPQTTEAFF.

The gene calls are TRBV30 and TRBJ1-1; D unclear. Per germline, CDR1 GTSNPN and CDR2 SVGIG (reference sequence). Trimming stripped 4 bases from V and 2 bases from J, with 11 bases between. The CDR3 has 13 residues. CDR3 residues: CAWNSDSNTEAFF. Here the CDR3 DNA reads TGTGCCTGGAATTCAGACTCCAACACTGAAGCTTTCTTT.

The CDR3 DNA sequence: TGTGCCACTAGGGGGGCAGGGGGCTACGAGCAGTACTTC. Translation gives CATRGAGGYEQYF. This rearrangement joins TRBV6-5 to TRBJ2-7, with D possibly being TRBD1 (7 bases). The CDR3 is 13 residues long. V was trimmed by 10 bases and J by 3 bases, leaving 16 bases between them. Germline V gene data show CDR1 as MNHEY and CDR2 as SVGAGI.

The CDR3 reads CASLDRVRSPLHF. CDR3 nucleotide sequence: TGTGCCAGCCTGGACAGGGTACGATCACCCCTCCACTTT. The chain carries TRBV6-5 and TRBJ1-6, with 8 nucleotides matching TRBD1. Germline V gene data show CDR1 as MNHEY and CDR2 as SVGAGI. Unmatched junction bases numbered 7, after V lost 8 bases and J lost 10 bases. The CDR3 totals 13 residues.

V and J are TRBV27 and TRBJ1-5; no firm D call. This CDR3 spans 14 amino acids. CDR1 is MNHEY and CDR2 is SMNVEV in the germline V gene (reference sequence). The V gene lost 5 bases and the J gene lost 2 bases, with 10 bases spanning the gap. The CDR3, as DNA: TGTGCCAGCAGTCCGCTCCAGGGCAATCAGCCCCAGCATTTT. Its translation: CASSPLQGNQPQHF.

The chain recombines TRBV7-9 with TRBJ1-4, with 8 bases identical to TRBD1. Germline CDR1 and CDR2: SEHNR and FQNEAQ (reference sequence). V gave up 5 bases and J gave up 7 bases; unmatched junction bases: 6. The CDR3 consists of 14 residues. DNA for the CDR3: TGTGCCAGCAGCCTCAGGGGGCATGGTGAAAAACTGTTTTTT. As protein: CASSLRGHGEKLFF.

This chain connects TRBV25-1 to TRBJ1-2; TRBD1 agrees at 8 bases. The CDR3 has 16 amino acids. Germline V CDR1 and CDR2: MGHDK, SYGVNS. V gave up 2 bases and J gave up 4 bases; unmatched junction bases: 9. The CDR3 region is CASSENGQGRGYGYTF. The CDR3, as DNA: TGTGCCAGCAGTGAAAACGGACAGGGCCGGGGCTATGGCTACACCTTC.

This clone has just a few counts. The chain links TRBV28 to TRBJ1-2, with TRBD1 matching over 7 bases. Trimming cost V 6 bases and J 8 bases; bases outside gene matches: 9. CDR3 size: 13 residues. CDR1 is MDHEN and CDR2 is SYDVKM in the germline V gene. In DNA, the CDR3 is TGTGCCAGCAGCCTCCAAGGGGGCTGGGGCTACACCTTC. It specifies CASSLQGGWGYTF.

V is TRBV11-2 and J is TRBJ2-7; a weak D match, TRBD2 (5 bases). CDR1 and CDR2 (germline): SGHAT, FQNNGV. The CDR3 is made up of 10 amino acids. The germline V and J ends were trimmed by 8 bases and 4 bases, with 6 bases remaining between them. CDR3 sequence: CASEGYEQYF. The CDR3 DNA reads TGTGCCAGCGAGGGTTACGAGCAGTACTTC.

This clone was recorded only once. V gene TRBV4-1 combines with J gene TRBJ2-1; perhaps TRBD2 as D (5 bases). Germline loops: CDR1 MGHRA, CDR2 YSYEKL. The ends were cut back, 2 bases at V and 1 base at J, with 9 bases in the middle. This CDR3 comprises 15 residues. CDR3 residues: CASSQSGVSYNEQFF. The CDR3 coding sequence is TGCGCCAGCAGCCAATCCGGGGTTTCCTACAATGAGCAGTTCTTC.

The chain links TRBV28 to TRBJ2-7; 8 nucleotides line up with TRBD2. The ends lost 5 bases at V and 0 bases at J; junction bases unmatched: 6. Germline V CDR1 and CDR2: MDHEN, SYDVKM. The CDR3 contains 15 residues. The CDR3: CASSTLAGSSYEQYF. CDR3 in DNA: TGTGCCAGCAGTACTTTAGCGGGAAGCTCCTACGAGCAGTACTTC.

The chain is built from TRBV2 and TRBJ1-1, with no clear D. The CDR3 is 13 amino acids. The ends were cut back, 0 bases at V and 5 bases at J, with 7 bases in the middle. Per germline, CDR1 SNHLY and CDR2 FYNNEI. As DNA, the CDR3 is TGTGCCAGCAGTGAAGCAAGTCGGACTGAAGCTTTCTTT. It encodes CASSEASRTEAFF.

In this sample, this clone turned up once. The chain links TRBV3-1 (or the pseudogene TRBV3-2) to TRBJ2-7, with 10 bases aligning to TRBD1. Germline V lookup: CDR1 LGHDT, CDR2 YNNKEL (reference sequence). This CDR3 is built from 17 residues. J was trimmed by 1 base and V by 4 bases; bases with no gene match: 10. CDR3 nucleotides: TGTGCCAGCAGCCCCTTGGCCGGGACAGGGGATTCCTACGAGCAGTACTTC. Translating gives CASSPLAGTGDSYEQYF.